What follows are 24 T cell receptor beta chains derived from one specimen sequenced in a study of control samples from healthy donors and cancer patients. Assay used: immunoSEQ multiplex PCR; TCRdb lists only in-frame clones, some missing. The sample records tens of thousands of clones, roughly 90% being singletons. The sample comprised PBMCs. These receptors were collected from a man in his 60s with head and neck cancer.

The chain employs TRBV3-1 (or the pseudogene TRBV3-2) and TRBJ1-5; no clear D gene. Trimming took 1 base from V and 0 from J, leaving 7 bases between them. CDR3 length: 15 amino acids. The germline gives CDR1 LGHDT, CDR2 YNNKEL (reference sequence). CDR3 nucleotides: TGTGCCAGCAGCCAAGGGACCGATAGCAATCAGCCCCAGCATTTT. This sequence encodes CASSQGTDSNQPQHF.

A single count supports this clone. V usage is TRBV6-5 and J usage is TRBJ1-1; TRBD1 matches at 7 bases. Trimming at V came to 6 bases and at J to 6 bases, leaving 10 bases not matched to a gene. The CDR3 loop spans 14 amino acids. Per the germline V gene, CDR1 is MNHEY and CDR2 is SVGAGI. The CDR3 region is CASSRRGQSSEAFF. Written as DNA, the CDR3 is TGTGCCAGCAGCCGCCGGGGACAGTCCTCTGAAGCTTTCTTT.

This chain uses TRBV7-2 with TRBJ1-2; TRBD1 aligns across 8 bases. J gave up 5 bases and V 5 bases, and 10 bases lay outside the gene matches. Germline CDR1 is SGHTA and CDR2 is FQGNSA. The CDR3 contains 15 residues. CDR3 residues: CASSPRGTGFYGYTF. CDR3 bases: TGTGCCAGCAGCCCCCGGGGGACAGGATTTTATGGCTACACCTTC.

The V and J genes are TRBV11-2 and TRBJ2-3; no clear D. The CDR3 contains 13 residues. Germline CDR1 and CDR2: SGHAT and FQNNGV. The V and J ends lost 5 bases and 5 bases respectively, with 11 bases between them. In DNA form, the CDR3 reads TGTGCCAGCAGCCAACCTTTCGTAGATACGCAGTATTTT. It codes for CASSQPFVDTQYF.

This chain links TRBV14 with TRBJ2-7; 7 bases match TRBD1. J lost 2 bases, V lost 4 bases, and 2 bases had no gene match. CDR3 size: 13 residues. Germline-derived CDR1 and CDR2 are SGHDN and FVKESK. The DNA for the CDR3 is TGTGCCAGCAGCCGGGACAGAACCTACGAGCAGTACTTC. It codes for CASSRDRTYEQYF.

V and J are TRBV28 and TRBJ2-7, with D tentatively TRBD1 (6 bases). The germline V and J ends were trimmed by 7 bases and 7 bases, with 23 bases remaining between them. Germline V gene data show CDR1 as MDHEN and CDR2 as SYDVKM. The CDR3 loop spans 15 amino acids. The chain's CDR3 is CASNPTGTLNWEQYF. The CDR3 nucleotides read TGTGCCAGCAACCCGACCGGGACACTCAACTGGGAGCAGTACTTC.

The CDR3 coding sequence is TGTGCCAGCAGTCTATACAGGGGGCTGGGCTACACCTTC. This encodes CASSLYRGLGYTF. The gene calls are TRBV27 and TRBJ1-2; TRBD1 agrees at 9 bases. The CDR3 sequence is 13 residues long. Germline trimming cut 5 bases from V and 8 bases from J; bases unmatched to any gene: 6. Germline V CDR1 and CDR2: MNHEY, SMNVEV (reference sequence).

This clone was detected only a few times. V gene TRBV7-9 combines with J gene TRBJ2-3, with D perhaps TRBD1 or TRBD2 (6 bases each). CDR1 and CDR2 (germline): SEHNR, FQNEAQ (reference sequence). V lost 11 bases and J 2 bases, leaving 32 bases between the germline ends. This CDR3 region has 19 residues. As DNA, the CDR3 is TGTGCCGGCCAAACAGCGGAGGTACAGGAGGGGGGCCTCACAGATACGCAGTATTTT. It translates to CAGQTAEVQEGGLTDTQYF.

V and J are TRBV24-1 and TRBJ2-2; D is possibly TRBD2 (5 bases). The V and J ends lost 4 bases and 8 bases respectively, with 13 bases between them. There are 14 residues in the CDR3. CDR1 is KGHDR, CDR2 SFDVKD, per germline. The CDR3 DNA sequence: TGTGCCACCAGTGAGCCCGAACGGAGGGGGGAGCTGTTTTTT. Translating it yields CATSEPERRGELFF.

The V gene is TRBV6-2 or TRBV6-3, the J gene TRBJ1-6; 9 positions agree with TRBD1. Germline CDR1 MNHEY, CDR2 SVGEGT. The CDR3 sequence is 15 residues long. The V segment lost 2 bases and the J segment 7 bases; nucleotides outside the gene matches: 3. The CDR3 sequence: CASSYGQGINSPLHF. Here the CDR3 DNA reads TGTGCCAGCAGTTACGGACAGGGGATCAATTCACCCCTCCACTTT.

The J gene is TRBJ1-2, the V gene TRBV27; D may be TRBD1 (5 bases). Trimming stripped 2 bases from V and 8 bases from J, with 21 bases between. CDR3 length: 16 amino acids. Germline V gene sequence: CDR1 MNHEY, CDR2 SMNVEV (reference sequence). This CDR3 is CASSLHGPGKTRGYTF. The CDR3 DNA is TGTGCCAGCAGTTTACACGGGCCAGGGAAGACGAGAGGCTACACCTTC.

This clone has more than one count but fewer than ten. V is TRBV9 and J is TRBJ2-1; TRBD2 aligns across 14 bases. The CDR3 runs 15 residues. Germline V gene lookup returns CDR1 SGDLS and CDR2 YYNGEE. With 1 base clipped from V and 10 bases from J, the junction kept 4 bases outside the gene matches. Here the CDR3 reads CASSVRLAGGAEQFF. As DNA, the CDR3 is TGTGCCAGCAGCGTAAGACTAGCGGGGGGGGCGGAGCAGTTCTTC.

This clone is a singleton in its sample. The chain couples TRBV4-1 to TRBJ1-4, with D unresolved. Germline V gene sequence: CDR1 MGHRA, CDR2 YSYEKL. The CDR3 covers 19 residues. Trimming removed 1 base at V and 0 bases at J, with 18 bases between. The CDR3 protein is CASSQAEFWGFATNEKLFF. The CDR3 DNA follows: TGCGCCAGCAGCCAAGCGGAGTTTTGGGGATTTGCAACTAATGAAAAACTGTTTTTT.

The chain is built from TRBV4-1 and TRBJ2-7; no definite D call. From germline, CDR1 is MGHRA and CDR2 YSYEKL. The CDR3 spans 18 residues. V dropped 0 bases and J dropped 2 bases, with 20 bases sitting between them. DNA for the CDR3: TGCGCCAGCAGCCAAGACGTCCCGGATCGGGTAATACCCTACGAGCAGTACTTC. Encoded protein: CASSQDVPDRVIPYEQYF.

Comments on this clone: Other DNA variants within this sample encode the same CDR3. The rearrangement uses TRBV6-2 or TRBV6-3 and TRBJ2-7; D is tentatively TRBD1 or TRBD2 (6 bases each). The V end was cut by 6 bases, the J end by 2 bases, with 23 bases between. The CDR3 contains 17 residues. From germline, CDR1 is MNHEY and CDR2 SVGEGT. CDR3 amino acids: CASSLSGGPGTPYEQYF. CDR3 coding DNA: TGTGCCAGCAGCCTAAGTGGGGGGCCGGGCACTCCCTACGAGCAGTACTTC.

The CDR3 here is CASSPPAGATGELFF. CDR3 DNA: TGTGCCAGCAGCCCCCCAGCGGGAGCCACCGGGGAGCTGTTTTTT. The chain joins TRBV28 to TRBJ2-2, with 8 bases identical to TRBD2. J gave up 4 bases and V 6 bases, and 7 bases lay outside the gene matches. Germline V gives CDR1 MDHEN, CDR2 SYDVKM. This CDR3 has 15 amino acids.

The gene calls are TRBV5-1 and TRBJ1-1, with no clear D. The CDR3 extends over 14 amino acids. Germline assignment: CDR1 SGHRS and CDR2 YFSETQ. V was pared by 0 bases and J by 0 bases, with 6 bases between. As DNA, the CDR3 is TGCGCCAGCAGCTTGGTTCAGGTGAACACTGAAGCTTTCTTT. Its translation is CASSLVQVNTEAFF.

The count of this clone is one. The chain carries TRBV2 and TRBJ2-3; D is possibly TRBD2 (6 bases). Looked up from germline, CDR1 is SNHLY and CDR2 is FYNNEI. The CDR3 is 15 amino acids. Deletions cut 7 bases from V and 0 bases from J, with 14 bases between. The CDR3 coding sequence is TGTGCCAGCAAGACGGGAGTTCGCAGCACAGATACGCAGTATTTT. Protein sequence: CASKTGVRSTDTQYF. Supplemented by reference TRBV2 and TRBJ2-3, the full variable domain reads EPEVTQTPSHQVTQMGQEVILRCVPISNHLYFYWYRQILGQKVEFLVSFYNNEISEKSEIFDDQFSVERPDGSNFTLKIRSTKLEDSAMYFCASKTGVRSTDTQYFGPGTRLTVL.

Concerning this clone itself: Other DNA sequences in the same sample also yield this CDR3. The chain couples TRBV11-3 to TRBJ2-1; 11 positions match TRBD1. The CDR3 runs to 16 residues. V trimming: 5 bases; J trimming: 6 bases; junction bases outside the gene matches: 9. CDR1 is SGHNT, CDR2 YENEEA, per germline. The CDR3 nucleotides are TGTGCCAGCAGCCTCGGGGGGACAGGGGGTGGCAATGAGCAGTTCTTC. Residues: CASSLGGTGGGNEQFF.

This chain joins TRBV7-8 and TRBJ2-7; TRBD1 might be the D (5 bases). V lost 1 base and J lost 4, with 14 bases in between. The V gene's germline CDR1 is SGHVS and CDR2 FQNEAQ. The CDR3 spans 15 residues. CDR3 protein: CASSLGVRERYEQYF. CDR3 DNA sequence: TGTGCCAGCAGCTTAGGGGTCAGGGAAAGATACGAGCAGTACTTC.

The V and J genes are TRBV2 and TRBJ2-5; D gene uncertain. This CDR3 is built from 9 residues. V shed 8 bases and J shed 4 bases, with 2 bases lying between them. The germline V gene has CDR1 SNHLY and CDR2 FYNNEI. The CDR3, as DNA: TGTGCCAGCGGAGAGACCCAGTACTTC. Translating it yields CASGETQYF.

J is TRBJ2-3 and V is TRBV24-1; 7 positions agree with TRBD1. The CDR3 consists of 14 residues. Germline-derived CDR1 and CDR2 are KGHDR and SFDVKD. Trimming removed 4 bases from V and 2 bases from J; junction bases left unmatched: 2. CDR3 protein: CATSEGQPTDTQYF. The CDR3 DNA follows: TGTGCCACCAGTGAGGGACAGCCCACAGATACGCAGTATTTT.

The chain links TRBV6-5 to TRBJ2-7; a possible D gene is TRBD2 (5 bases). V was shortened by 5 bases and J by 5 bases, with 19 bases between the two germline ends. The CDR3 contains 15 residues. Germline V lookup: CDR1 MNHEY, CDR2 SVGAGI. The CDR3 sequence: CASSIRQAARDEQYF. Here the CDR3 DNA reads TGTGCCAGCAGTATCCGTCAGGCAGCGCGGGACGAGCAGTACTTC.

V and J are TRBV6-6 and TRBJ1-6; 7 nucleotides match TRBD1. The junction had 7 bases not matched to a gene; V was cut back by 2 bases and J by 9 bases. The CDR3 is 15 amino acids. Germline lookup yields CDR1 MNHNY and CDR2 SVGAGI (reference sequence). CDR3 DNA: TGTGCCAGCAGTTACAGCAGGGGGGAACGTTCACCCCTCCACTTT. It codes for CASSYSRGERSPLHF.